Listed below are T cell receptor beta chains from one sample, sequenced in a study of blood T cell repertoires in COVID-19. Data came from immunoSEQ multiplex PCR; TCRdb stores just in-frame clones and leaves some out. Of around 250,000 clones in the sample, roughly 90% are singletons; the top ten hold around 2.3%. The sequenced material came from peripheral blood. All receptors come from a woman aged 60 to 75 with COVID-19, enrolled during active disease. CDR3s include the opening cysteine and the closing phenylalanine or tryptophan.

V,J,CDR3
TRBV9,TRBJ1-2,CASTGQGNYGYTF
TRBV18,TRBJ2-1,CASSPPMRGAPYNEQFF
TRBV5-1,TRBJ2-1,CASSSTYSYNEQFF
TRBV19,TRBJ2-2,CASSVQGAAGELFF
TRBV19,TRBJ2-7,CASRKPGQTRSYEQYF
TRBV4-1,TRBJ1-4,CASSTAPPQGGGTNEKLFF
TRBV5-6,TRBJ1-3,CASSHPRAGNTIYF
TRBV5-8,TRBJ1-5,CASSPGLIGNQPQHF
TRBV7-2,TRBJ1-2,CASSLAPANYGYTF
TRBV6-5,TRBJ1-2,CASARTVYYGYTF
TRBV25-1,TRBJ1-1,CASSAGNTEAFF
TRBV25-1,TRBJ2-2,CASSAGTGDTGELFF
TRBV6-2/TRBV6-3,TRBJ2-7,CASSRGIYEQYF
TRBV7-6,TRBJ1-2,CASSLAGGTERGYTF
TRBV7-6,TRBJ1-6,CASSLTGGDSPLHF
TRBV7-3,TRBJ2-7,CASSLDRDGYEQYF
TRBV5-6,TRBJ1-2,CASSLQGQVLGYTF
TRBV7-8,TRBJ1-1,CASSSRTGINTEAFF
TRBV7-2,TRBJ2-5,CASSPAQGSFRAQYF
TRBV19,TRBJ1-5,CASSTVNRGDQPQHF
TRBV5-4,TRBJ1-2,CASSTRTGEYGYTF
TRBV2,TRBJ1-2,CASTQTPEGAGYGYTF
TRBV7-9,TRBJ1-3,CASSGTGTDSSGNTIYF
TRBV11-2,TRBJ1-1,CASSWGGVGTEAFF
TRBV6-6,TRBJ1-4,CASSYVREKGKLFF
TRBV5-1,TRBJ1-2,CASSNRRSNYGYTF
TRBV19,TRBJ1-1,CASGIQVNTEAFF
TRBV5-6,TRBJ2-3,CASSEGTGTDTQYF
TRBV5-1,TRBJ1-1,CASSLEEGNTEAFF
TRBV15,TRBJ2-7,CATSSQSSGSDGYEQYF
TRBV18,TRBJ1-4,CASSRTHSDRATNEKLFF
TRBV19,TRBJ2-1,CASSQAILAGGLYGYNEQFF
TRBV2,TRBJ1-4,CASSEWTGGTEKLFF
TRBV7-8,TRBJ1-1,CASSARPQGPTEAFF